Following are 19 T cell receptor beta chains from one sample sequenced in a study of graft-versus-host responses after intestinal transplantation (dated by TCRdb to 2020 to 2023). The library relied on the immunoSEQ multiplex PCR assay. TCRdb took this table from immuneACCESS and kept in-frame rearrangements with V and J called. Such tables lack part of the clones; where checked against another copy, unresolved V genes explain under half of the gap, and the rest is unexplained. The sample contains about 83,000 clones, about 88% of them found a single time. The ten largest make up approximately 0.35% of the sample. The sample's time point, from its label and the paper: cells obtained before transplantation from donor or recipient. Antigens for these TCRs are unknown. The sample consisted of unstimulated CD4+ T cells sorted from spleen or lymph node cells, taken before intestinal transplant. These receptors originate from a human donor who received an intestinal transplant.

The chain is built from TRBV4-2 and TRBJ2-5; TRBD2 aligns across 12 bases. The CDR3 runs to 18 residues. Germline CDR1 is LGHNA and CDR2 is YNFKEQ. V shed 1 base, J shed 3 bases, and the junction held 9 bases outside the gene matches. CDR3 DNA sequence: TGTGCCAGCAGCCAAGTACGCCTAGCGGGGGGGAGCAAAGAGACCCAGTACTTC. This sequence encodes CASSQVRLAGGSKETQYF.

This clone was detected only once. V is TRBV18 and J is TRBJ2-1; maybe TRBD1 (6 bases). The CDR3 length is 15 residues. Germline V lookup: CDR1 KGHSH, CDR2 LQKENI. Deletions cut 2 bases from V and 5 bases from J, with 13 bases between. The CDR3 spells CASSPSRGLNNEQFF. DNA of the CDR3: TGTGCCAGCTCACCAAGCAGGGGCCTAAACAATGAGCAGTTCTTC.

The rearrangement uses TRBV9 and TRBJ2-1; 8 bases map to TRBD2. Germline values: CDR1 SGDLS, CDR2 YYNGEE. The ends lost 5 bases at V and 5 bases at J; junction bases unmatched: 9. CDR3 length: 15 residues. DNA of the CDR3: TGTGCCAGCAGTTCAGCGGGAGTGTCCCACAATGAGCAGTTCTTC. Its translation: CASSSAGVSHNEQFF.

The chain employs TRBV30 and TRBJ2-6, with 8 bases that match TRBD1. J gave up 2 bases and V 2 bases, and 8 bases lay outside the gene matches. The CDR3 contains 17 residues. The V gene's germline CDR1 is GTSNPN and CDR2 SVGIG (reference sequence). The DNA of the CDR3 is TGTGCCTGGAGTCGACAGGGGAAGATAGCTGGGGCCAACGTCCTGACTTTC. It encodes CAWSRQGKIAGANVLTF.

The rearrangement joins TRBV7-2 to TRBJ2-3; 10 bases match TRBD1. The CDR3 runs to 15 residues. Losses at the gene ends were 1 base for V and 3 bases for J; bases not matched to a gene: 1. Germline V gene data show CDR1 as SGHTA and CDR2 as FQGNSA. The CDR3 protein is CASSLGQGATDTQYF. The CDR3 DNA sequence: TGTGCCAGCAGCTTAGGACAGGGGGCGACAGATACGCAGTATTTT.

The J gene is TRBJ1-2, the V gene TRBV6-6; the match to TRBD1 covers 7 bases. This CDR3 region has 13 residues. Germline assignment: CDR1 MNHNY and CDR2 SVGAGI (reference sequence). Trimming removed 0 bases from V and 8 bases from J; junction bases left unmatched: 3. The CDR3, as DNA: TGTGCCAGCAGTTACTCGCAGGGGGAAGGCTACACCTTC. Residues: CASSYSQGEGYTF.

V usage is TRBV5-1 and J usage is TRBJ2-7, with 9 positions matching TRBD2. This CDR3 has 14 residues. V was clipped by 6 bases and J by 3 bases; unmatched bases: 7. Germline V lookup: CDR1 SGHRS, CDR2 YFSETQ. The CDR3 is CASNRASGDYEQYF. The CDR3 region has the DNA TGCGCCAGCAATAGGGCTAGCGGGGACTACGAGCAGTACTTC.

This chain joins TRBV2 and TRBJ2-1; 10 bases line up with TRBD1. The CDR3 has 19 residues. With 8 bases clipped from V and 8 bases from J, the junction kept 24 bases outside the gene matches. CDR1 is SNHLY, CDR2 FYNNEI, per germline. The CDR3 DNA is TGTGCCAGCGCTTGGGGAGGGACAGGGGACCCCACGAGGAGGGATGAGCAGTTCTTC. Protein: CASAWGGTGDPTRRDEQFF.

This chain links TRBV19 with TRBJ1-4, with D hard to call. CDR1 LNHDA and CDR2 SQIVND come from the germline V gene (reference sequence). The V end was cut by 10 bases, the J end by 4 bases, with 13 bases between. The CDR3 loop spans 13 amino acids. In DNA, the CDR3 is TGTGCCACGTCGTGGAGCGTTAATGAAAAACTGTTTTTT. It is translated as CATSWSVNEKLFF.

The J gene is TRBJ2-1, the V gene TRBV5-4, with TRBD1 identical over 7 bases. The CDR3 runs to 15 residues. V shed 4 bases and J 6 bases; nucleotides not matched to a gene: 10. CDR1 and CDR2 (germline): SGHNT, YYREEE (reference sequence). This CDR3 is CASSPRGQYPNEQFF. For the CDR3, the DNA is TGTGCCAGCAGCCCTAGGGGACAGTACCCCAATGAGCAGTTCTTC.

The chain has TRBV4-1 and TRBJ1-5; no clear D. The CDR3 runs to 16 residues. Germline CDR1 reads MGHRA; CDR2 reads YSYEKL. The V end lost 4 bases, the J end lost 2 bases, and 15 bases lay between the germline ends. The CDR3 sequence: CASSLDGSKGNQPQHF. The DNA of the CDR3 is TGCGCCAGCAGCCTCGACGGGTCTAAGGGCAATCAGCCCCAGCATTTT.

V and J are TRBV28 and TRBJ1-2, with 7 bases identical to TRBD1. The V segment lost 7 bases and the J segment 2 bases; nucleotides outside the gene matches: 10. The CDR3 is made up of 15 amino acids. Germline loops: CDR1 MDHEN, CDR2 SYDVKM. CDR3 in DNA: TGTGCCAGCACCATCCAGGGGGAGAACAACTATGGCTACACCTTC. This sequence encodes CASTIQGENNYGYTF.

The chain employs TRBV9 and TRBJ2-1; 10 bases align to TRBD2. J was trimmed by 6 bases and V by 2 bases; bases with no gene match: 8. Germline V gives CDR1 SGDLS, CDR2 YYNGEE. CDR3 size: 16 residues. The DNA for the CDR3 is TGTGCCAGCAGCGTGACTCTAGCGGGAGCGGGCAATGAGCAGTTCTTC. Its translation is CASSVTLAGAGNEQFF.

This clone was seen only once. This chain connects TRBV6-1 to TRBJ2-4, with a weak D call TRBD1 (5 bases). The V gene lost 4 bases and the J gene lost 0 bases, with 13 bases spanning the gap. The CDR3 is made up of 16 amino acids. Germline values: CDR1 MNHNS, CDR2 SASEGT. The CDR3 nucleotides read TGTGCCAGCAGTGTTAGGCCAGGGCTAGCCAAAAACATTCAGTACTTC. This codes for CASSVRPGLAKNIQYF.

The chain recombines TRBV29-1 with TRBJ1-1, with D possibly being TRBD1 (6 bases). This CDR3 has 13 amino acids. Deletions cut 4 bases from V and 0 bases from J, with 9 bases between. The germline V gene encodes CDR1 SQVTM and CDR2 ANQGSEA. The CDR3 DNA reads as TGCAGCGTTGTGAGACAGGTGAACACTGAAGCTTTCTTT. This encodes CSVVRQVNTEAFF.

The genes are TRBV9 and TRBJ2-5; 11 bases match TRBD2. The CDR3 consists of 17 residues. Germline assignment: CDR1 SGDLS and CDR2 YYNGEE. The V segment lost 0 bases and the J segment 1 base; nucleotides outside the gene matches: 5. The DNA of the CDR3 is TGTGCCAGCAGCGTAGATCTAGCGGGGGGCATCCAAGAGACCCAGTACTTC. It codes for CASSVDLAGGIQETQYF.

J is TRBJ2-5 and V is TRBV13; 11 bases agree with TRBD2. The CDR3 loop spans 18 amino acids. The V segment lost 0 bases and the J segment 1 base; nucleotides outside the gene matches: 7. Per the germline V gene, CDR1 is PRHDT and CDR2 is FYEKMQ (reference sequence). The DNA of the CDR3 is TGTGCCAGCAGCTTAGGCCCAAAGACTAGCGGGATCCAAGAGACCCAGTACTTC. Its translation: CASSLGPKTSGIQETQYF.

The chain carries TRBV27 and TRBJ2-7; a possible D gene is TRBD2 (6 bases). The CDR3 runs 15 residues. The germline V gene encodes CDR1 MNHEY and CDR2 SMNVEV (reference sequence). Trimming left V 2 bases short and J 4 bases short, with 15 bases between. The CDR3 coding sequence is TGTGCCAGCAGTTTAATAGGCGGGACGGATTACGAGCAGTACTTC. Its protein is CASSLIGGTDYEQYF.

This CDR3 is CASRTSLNQETQYF. Written as DNA, the CDR3 is TGTGCCAGCAGGACTAGCCTTAACCAAGAGACCCAGTACTTC. The chain recombines TRBV6-5 with TRBJ2-5, with 7 bases that match TRBD2. CDR1 and CDR2 (germline): MNHEY, SVGAGI. The CDR3 is 14 residues long. The V and J ends lost 6 bases and 0 bases, in that order; junction bases with no gene match: 4.